Below are 28 T cell receptor beta chains sequenced from a single sample in a study of post-analysis software for immune sequencing data (dated by TCRdb to about 2015). The study at large found these results: Significantly higher frequencies in patients than in controls were found for several TRBV segments, including TRBV5-6, TRBV5-1 and TRBV20-1.

These receptors' antigens are unknown. The library was produced with PCR. For sequencing, an Illumina HiSeq 2500 was employed. To reduce PCR and sequencing biases, unique molecular identifiers were built into the TCR beta cDNA libraries. TCRdb reran the public reads through fastp at Q25 and MiXCR, keeping productive beta chains. Every distinct CDR3 protein forms one entry, paired with its most common genes and DNA. Recorded for this sample are approximately 730,000 distinct CDR3 sequences; around 42% of them occurred a single time. The leading ten clones occupy approximately 4.4% of the sample. Specimen: blood. The receptors originated from a girl under 18 with multiple sclerosis.

This sequence joins TRBV12-3 or TRBV12-4 and TRBJ1-6, with D perhaps matching TRBD1 (5 bases). V dropped 4 bases and J dropped 0 bases, with 16 bases sitting between them. There are 18 residues in the CDR3. The CDR3 DNA is TGTGCCAGCAGTTCTTGGGTGACAGAAAGCTCCTATAATTCACCCCTCCACTTT. Its translation: CASSSWVTESSYNSPLHF.

V is TRBV12-3 or TRBV12-4 and J is TRBJ2-5; TRBD1 is a possible D gene (6 bases). This CDR3 has 14 residues. The V and J ends lost 5 bases and 5 bases respectively, with 15 bases between them. CDR3 loop: CASSPRTASETQYF. The CDR3 DNA is TGTGCCAGCAGTCCGCGGACAGCCTCCGAGACCCAGTACTTC.

V is TRBV6-6 and J is TRBJ2-1; TRBD1 is a possible D gene (5 bases). Germline V gene sequence: CDR1 MNHNY, CDR2 SVGAGI (reference sequence). The CDR3 sequence is 14 residues long. Trimming cost V 4 bases and J 2 bases, with 9 bases left between them. CDR3 sequence (DNA): TGTGCCAGCAGTTGGGGCGCGGCCTACAATGAGCAGTTCTTC. This codes for CASSWGAAYNEQFF.

This chain connects TRBV5-8 to TRBJ2-4; 8 bases are shared with TRBD1. The DNA end is more similar to TRBJ2-5, so the J call may be wrong. Germline lookup yields CDR1 SGHTS and CDR2 YDEGEE. The CDR3 covers 13 residues. DNA for the CDR3: TGTGCCAGTCCTGCTTGGACAGGGAAGACCCAGTACTTC. It codes for CASPAWTGKTQYF.

A note on this clonotype: The germline gene is not matched at one end of the junction; a read error may be the cause. The chain carries TRBV7-2 and TRBJ2-1, with 9 bases aligning to TRBD1. The CDR3 has 15 residues. The germline V gene has CDR1 SGHTA and CDR2 FQGNSA. DNA of the CDR3: TGTGCCAGCAGCGTGGGGACAGGGATCTACGATGAGCAGTTCTTC. Amino acids: CASSVGTGIYDEQFF.

The chain carries TRBV7-9 and TRBJ2-7; 12 bases are shared with TRBD2. Trimming removed 3 bases from V and 0 bases from J; junction bases left unmatched: 9. Per the germline V gene, CDR1 is SEHNR and CDR2 is FQNEAQ (reference sequence). The CDR3 extends over 18 amino acids. The CDR3 sequence: CASSFRELAGGGSYEQYF. The CDR3 DNA sequence: TGTGCCAGCAGCTTCAGGGAACTAGCGGGAGGAGGCTCCTACGAGCAGTACTTC.

This clonotype occurred many times. This chain uses TRBV29-1 with TRBJ2-1, with TRBD1 matching over 7 bases. The CDR3 sequence is 15 residues long. CDR1 SQVTM and CDR2 ANQGSEA come from the germline V gene. J gave up 3 bases and V 6 bases, and 11 bases lay outside the gene matches. The CDR3 sequence: CSVEYRDSNYNEQFF. CDR3 DNA: TGCAGCGTAGAGTACAGGGACAGCAACTACAATGAGCAGTTCTTC.

This clonotype was counted only a few times. V and J are TRBV20-1 and TRBJ2-5; weak D call: TRBD1 (6 bases). The V gene's germline CDR1 is DFQATT and CDR2 SNEGSKA (reference sequence). The CDR3 is 16 amino acids. The V end was cut by 0 bases, the J end by 2 bases, with 16 bases between. The CDR3 reads CSAREFQGPDQETQYF. CDR3 in DNA: TGCAGTGCTAGAGAGTTTCAGGGGCCGGATCAAGAGACCCAGTACTTC.

V gene TRBV12-3 or TRBV12-4 combines with J gene TRBJ1-5, with D tentatively TRBD1 (5 bases). Trimming stripped 8 bases from V and 2 bases from J, with 16 bases between. CDR3 length: 15 residues. CDR3 nucleotides: TGTGCCAGCTCACCACCGGGAGGGGGCAATCAGCCCCAGCATTTT. This encodes CASSPPGGGNQPQHF.

The CDR3 here is CSVVTGGGYNEQFF. Written as DNA, the CDR3 is TGCAGCGTTGTAACAGGAGGAGGTTACAATGAGCAGTTCTTC. The chain links TRBV29-1 to TRBJ2-1; D possibly uses TRBD1 or TRBD2 (5 bases each). The CDR3 extends over 14 amino acids. Germline values: CDR1 SQVTM, CDR2 ANQGSEA. V was cut by 4 bases and J by 4 bases, with 14 bases left in between.

This clonotype appeared a few times. The chain links TRBV28 to TRBJ2-7, with D perhaps TRBD2 (6 bases). V dropped 2 bases and J dropped 0 bases, with 11 bases sitting between them. Germline V lookup: CDR1 MDHEN, CDR2 SYDVKM. The CDR3 has 15 amino acids. CDR3 sequence (DNA): TGTGCCAGCAGTTTAGGAGGGAAGAGCTCCTACGAGCAGTACTTC. Its protein is CASSLGGKSSYEQYF.

The J gene is TRBJ2-5, the V gene TRBV11-2; tentatively, D is TRBD2 (6 bases). V lost 5 bases to trimming and J lost 2 bases, with 15 bases between them. The germline V gene encodes CDR1 SGHAT and CDR2 FQNNGV. The CDR3 length is 15 residues. CDR3 amino acids: CASSVFLAKQETQYF. The CDR3 DNA reads as TGTGCCAGCAGCGTGTTCCTAGCGAAACAAGAGACCCAGTACTTC.

The chain employs TRBV4-1 and TRBJ2-5, with D hard to call. TRBJ2-7 matches the DNA end more closely, so the J call is doubtful. Germline values: CDR1 MGHRA, CDR2 YSYEKL. The CDR3 spans 15 residues. CDR3 in amino acids: CASSQEGGRVYEQYF. The CDR3 DNA reads TGCGCCAGCAGCCAAGAAGGCGGCAGAGTCTACGAGCAGTACTTC.

This clonotype appeared a few times. This chain links TRBV6-2 or TRBV6-3 with TRBJ2-7; 8 bases line up with TRBD1. The germline gives CDR1 MNHEY, CDR2 SVGEGT. The ends lost 8 bases at V and 2 bases at J; junction bases unmatched: 5. The CDR3 runs to 13 residues. CDR3 residues: CASSRQGPYEQYF. The CDR3 DNA sequence: TGTGCCAGCTCACGACAGGGGCCCTACGAGCAGTACTTC.

The J gene is TRBJ1-5, the V gene TRBV7-6, with 7 bases matching TRBD1. Germline V gene sequence: CDR1 SGHVS, CDR2 FNYEAQ. The CDR3 extends over 14 amino acids. V trimming: 5 bases; J trimming: 7 bases; junction bases outside the gene matches: 8. CDR3 loop: CASSPLTGEQPQHF. The CDR3 region has the DNA TGTGCCAGCAGCCCCCTCACAGGGGAACAGCCCCAGCATTTT.

This chain joins TRBV29-1 and TRBJ1-2; tentatively, D is TRBD1 (6 bases). The ends were cut back, 3 bases at V and 8 bases at J, with 13 bases in the middle. CDR3 length: 12 residues. Germline lookup yields CDR1 SQVTM and CDR2 ANQGSEA. The CDR3 sequence: CSVDRGILGYTF. The CDR3 coding sequence is TGCAGCGTTGACAGGGGTATTTTAGGCTACACCTTC.

This rearrangement joins TRBV28 to TRBJ2-7, with TRBD2 matching 8 bases. The DNA end lines up better with TRBJ2-1; the J call may be wrong. Germline-derived CDR1 and CDR2 are MDHEN and SYDVKM. This CDR3 is 12 amino acids long. The CDR3, as DNA: TGTGCCAGCAGTCCGGGGACTAGGGGGCAGTTCTTC. This encodes CASSPGTRGQFF.

This clonotype was seen a few times. The J gene is TRBJ2-7, the V gene TRBV9; 7 positions agree with TRBD1. CDR1 is SGDLS, CDR2 YYNGEE, per germline. This CDR3 spans 15 amino acids. V lost 0 bases, J lost 0 bases, and 3 bases stayed unmatched. The CDR3 protein is CASSVAWDSSYEQYF. CDR3 DNA: TGTGCCAGCAGCGTAGCTTGGGACAGCTCCTACGAGCAGTACTTC.

J is TRBJ2-1 and V is TRBV16; D gene uncertain. The ends were cut back, 4 bases at V and 6 bases at J, with 10 bases in the middle. Per germline, CDR1 KGHSY and CDR2 FQNENV. The CDR3 has 13 residues. The CDR3 DNA reads as TGTGCCAGCAGCCCCCAATCGGGCAATGAGCAGTTCTTC. It yields the protein CASSPQSGNEQFF.

The chain combines TRBV30 with TRBJ2-3; D possibly corresponds to TRBD1 (5 bases). Germline CDR1 and CDR2: GTSNPN and SVGIG (reference sequence). V shed 2 bases and J shed 4 bases, with 7 bases lying between them. The CDR3 contains 12 residues. Here the CDR3 reads CAWSKTADTQYF. In DNA form, the CDR3 reads TGTGCCTGGAGTAAGACAGCAGATACGCAGTATTTT.

The V and J genes are TRBV7-9 and TRBJ2-7; 8 bases agree with TRBD1. The CDR3 is 14 amino acids. Trimming at V came to 3 bases and at J to 5 bases, leaving 6 bases not matched to a gene. From germline, CDR1 is SEHNR and CDR2 FQNEAQ (reference sequence). CDR3 bases: TGTGCCAGCAGCTTTCGGACAGGGCCCCACGAGCAGTACTTC. This encodes CASSFRTGPHEQYF.

The rearrangement joins TRBV7-6 to TRBJ2-5; D gene ambiguous. V gave up 1 base and J gave up 0 bases, with 6 bases separating them. Germline V gives CDR1 SGHVS, CDR2 FNYEAQ. The CDR3 sequence is 14 residues long. As DNA, the CDR3 is TGTGCCAGCAGCTTAGTGGGGAACCAAGAGACCCAGTACTTC. Residues: CASSLVGNQETQYF.

The genes are TRBV7-8 and TRBJ2-7; TRBD2 matches 8 bases. V gave up 5 bases and J gave up 2 bases; unmatched junction bases: 14. From germline, CDR1 is SGHVS and CDR2 FQNEAQ. The CDR3 spans 17 residues. In nucleotides, the CDR3 is TGTGCCAGCAGCACCTGGGGGAGCGGGGGTACTGCCTACGAGCAGTACTTC. It is translated as CASSTWGSGGTAYEQYF.

This clonotype appeared a single time. The V call is TRBV6-2 or TRBV6-3, the J call TRBJ2-5; 13 bases are a match to TRBD2. This CDR3 region has 16 residues. Trimming removed 6 bases from V and 4 bases from J; junction bases left unmatched: 8. Per germline, CDR1 MNHEY and CDR2 SVGEGT. CDR3 region: CASSRGLAGAGETQYF. The CDR3 nucleotides are TGTGCCAGCAGCCGCGGACTAGCGGGAGCGGGAGAGACCCAGTACTTC.

V is TRBV10-3 and J is TRBJ2-7; no reliable D call. The CDR3 totals 11 residues. Germline CDR1 ENHRY, CDR2 SYGVKD. Trimming took 1 base from V and 6 from J, leaving 4 bases between them. CDR3 loop: CAISECGEQYF. DNA for the CDR3: TGTGCCATCAGTGAGTGTGGCGAGCAGTACTTC.

This clonotype has more than one count but fewer than ten. The rearrangement joins TRBV4-3 to TRBJ2-3; TRBD1 matches at 8 bases. Germline CDR1 reads LGHNA; CDR2 reads YSLEER. With 0 bases clipped from V and 2 bases from J, the junction kept 4 bases outside the gene matches. The CDR3 has 16 residues. CDR3 protein: CASSQDGQGVTDTQYF. CDR3 in DNA: TGCGCCAGCAGCCAAGATGGACAGGGTGTCACAGATACGCAGTATTTT.

This clonotype was counted a few times. The rearrangement uses TRBV29-1 and TRBJ1-1; perhaps TRBD1 as D (6 bases). Germline CDR1 SQVTM, CDR2 ANQGSEA. Trimming left V 2 bases short and J 6 bases short, with 13 bases between. The CDR3 runs 13 residues. CDR3 nucleotides: TGCAGCGTTGAAACAGGGCTGAGCGCTGAAGCTTTCTTT. The encoded protein is CSVETGLSAEAFF.

The chain carries TRBV27 and TRBJ1-5; no definite D call. V was cut by 7 bases and J by 7 bases, with 11 bases left in between. This CDR3 has 12 residues. The germline CDR1 and CDR2 sequences are MNHEY and SMNVEV (reference sequence). The CDR3 DNA reads TGTGCCAGCACCACACGTGGCCAGCCCCAGCATTTT. Protein sequence: CASTTRGQPQHF.